This T cell receptor (beta chain) emerged from a study of blood T cell repertoires in COVID-19. Overall study context: The United States, Italy and Spain supplied acute and convalescent COVID-19 samples. Nucleic acid was either cDNA or gDNA, and it came from T cells, B-cell-depleted T cells, or PBMCs.

J lost 4 bases, V lost 5 bases, and 4 bases had no gene match. This CDR3 is built from 14 residues. Looked up from germline, CDR1 is MNHEY and CDR2 is SMNVEV (reference sequence). Only in-frame clones appear in the TCRdb table, and some are missing; sequencing was by immunoSEQ multiplex PCR. Of around 200,000 clones listed, about nine tenths are singletons. This clone was detected once. The sample taken for sequencing was peripheral blood. This TCR was recovered from a man in his sixties or seventies with active or convalescent COVID-19. The genes are TRBV27 and TRBJ2-7, with 11 bases identical to TRBD2. CDR3 amino acids: CASSEGLAEYEQYF. The CDR3 DNA sequence: TGTGCCAGCAGTGAGGGACTAGCGGAGTACGAGCAGTACTTC.